A selection of T cell receptor beta chains follows, all from one sample in a study of blood T cell repertoires in COVID-19. Sequencing used immunoSEQ multiplex PCR; TCRdb keeps in-frame clones, though not all of them. This repertoire shows 80,000 to 100,000 clones, just over 85% found once; its top ten account for 13%. The specimen was peripheral blood. Source of these receptors: a woman aged 55-70 years in a cohort sampled during active or convalescent COVID-19. Both conserved end residues are part of each CDR3. Fields, in order: J gene, D gene, V gene, clone size, CDR3 protein, CDR3 DNA. A D gene is named only where the DNA matches it firmly. Size is omitted from some rows. Given values are once, few, many or a class for expanded clones.

>TRBJ2-7|NA|TRBV28|NA
CASSPPSTIAYEQYF
TGTGCCAGCAGTCCCCCAAGTACTATAGCCTACGAGCAGTACTTC
>TRBJ1-2|NA|TRBV20-1|few
CSASDGAGRYGYTF
TGCAGTGCTAGTGATGGGGCAGGGCGCTATGGCTACACCTTC
>TRBJ2-3|NA|TRBV18|NA
CASSPPQEYTQYF
TGTGCCAGCTCACCACCACAGGAATATACGCAGTATTTT
>TRBJ1-5|NA|TRBV2|few
CASSYRDRTNQPQHF
TGTGCCAGCAGTTATAGAGACAGGACCAATCAGCCCCAGCATTTT
>TRBJ2-2|NA|TRBV9|NA
CASNIGGALNTGELFF
TGTGCCAGCAACATTGGAGGGGCGCTAAACACCGGGGAGCTGTTTTTT
>TRBJ2-5|TRBD2|TRBV5-6|NA
CASSLDRAGVETQYF
TGTGCCAGCAGCTTGGATCGAGCGGGGGTAGAGACCCAGTACTTC
>TRBJ2-2|NA|TRBV3-1/TRBV3-2|NA
CASGESSNTGELFF
TGTGCCAGCGGGGAGTCTTCTAACACCGGGGAGCTGTTTTTT
>TRBJ1-2|TRBD1|TRBV7-9|few
CASSSSGQGAHYGYTF
TGTGCCAGCAGCTCCTCGGGACAGGGGGCGCACTATGGCTACACCTTC
>TRBJ1-1|NA|TRBV11-2|NA
CASSRRVGSEAFF
TGTGCCAGCAGCCGCAGGGTAGGGTCTGAAGCTTTCTTT
>TRBJ2-6|NA|TRBV7-3|NA
CASSLESPGAAGANVLTF
TGTGCCAGCAGCTTAGAATCTCCAGGGGCAGCTGGGGCCAACGTCCTGACTTTC
>TRBJ1-2|NA|TRBV18|NA
CASSPTGTGDYGYTF
TGTGCCAGCTCACCTACAGGTACCGGCGACTATGGCTACACCTTC